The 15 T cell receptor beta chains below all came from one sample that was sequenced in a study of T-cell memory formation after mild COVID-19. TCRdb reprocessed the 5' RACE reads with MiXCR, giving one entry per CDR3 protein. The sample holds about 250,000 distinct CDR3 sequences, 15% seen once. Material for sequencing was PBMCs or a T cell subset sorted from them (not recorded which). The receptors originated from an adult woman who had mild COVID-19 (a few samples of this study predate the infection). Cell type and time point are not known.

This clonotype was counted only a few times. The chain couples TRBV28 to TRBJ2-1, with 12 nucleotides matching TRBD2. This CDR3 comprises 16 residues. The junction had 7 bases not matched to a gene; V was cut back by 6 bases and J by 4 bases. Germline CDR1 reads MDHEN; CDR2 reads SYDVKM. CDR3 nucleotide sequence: TGTGCCAGCAGCCCGGCCGGGACTAGCGGGTACAATGAGCAGTTCTTC. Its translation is CASSPAGTSGYNEQFF.

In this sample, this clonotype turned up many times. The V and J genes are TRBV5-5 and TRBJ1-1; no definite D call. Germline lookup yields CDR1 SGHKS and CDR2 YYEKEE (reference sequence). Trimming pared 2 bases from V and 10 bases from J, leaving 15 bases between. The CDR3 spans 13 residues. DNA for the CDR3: TGTGCCAGCAGCTTTAGTACGGGCCAGGCAGCTTTCTTT. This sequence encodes CASSFSTGQAAFF. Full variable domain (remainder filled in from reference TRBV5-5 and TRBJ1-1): DAGVTQSPTHLIKTRGQQVTLRCSPISGHKSVSWYQQVLGQGPQFIFQYYEKEERGRGNFPDRFSARQFPNYSSELNVNALLLGDSALYLCASSFSTGQAAFFGQGTRLTVV.

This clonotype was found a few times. The CDR3 reads CASSHHGQYEQYF. For the CDR3, the DNA is TGTGCCAGCAGCCATCATGGGCAGTACGAGCAGTACTTC. This chain links TRBV3-1 with TRBJ2-7; D call uncertain. The CDR3 runs to 13 residues. The germline V gene has CDR1 LGHDT and CDR2 YNNKEL (reference sequence). V shed 3 bases and J shed 4 bases, with 10 bases lying between them.

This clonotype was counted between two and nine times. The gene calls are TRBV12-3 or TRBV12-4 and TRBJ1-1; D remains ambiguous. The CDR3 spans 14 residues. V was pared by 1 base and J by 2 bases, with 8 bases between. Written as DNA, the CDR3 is TGTGCCAGCAGTTTAGGCGCCAGCAACACTGAAGCTTTCTTT. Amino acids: CASSLGASNTEAFF.

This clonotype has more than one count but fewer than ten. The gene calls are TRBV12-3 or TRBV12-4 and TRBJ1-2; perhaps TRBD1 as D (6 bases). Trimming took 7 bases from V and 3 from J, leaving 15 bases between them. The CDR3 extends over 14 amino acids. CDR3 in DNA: TGTGCCAGCATCCTACAGGGTGTACACTATGGCTACACCTTC. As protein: CASILQGVHYGYTF.

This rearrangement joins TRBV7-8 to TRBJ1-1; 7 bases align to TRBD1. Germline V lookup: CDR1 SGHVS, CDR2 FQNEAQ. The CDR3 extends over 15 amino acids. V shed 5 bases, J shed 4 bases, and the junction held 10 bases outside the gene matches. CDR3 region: CASSPIQTGTTEAFF. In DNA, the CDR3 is TGTGCCAGCAGCCCCATCCAGACAGGGACCACTGAAGCTTTCTTT.

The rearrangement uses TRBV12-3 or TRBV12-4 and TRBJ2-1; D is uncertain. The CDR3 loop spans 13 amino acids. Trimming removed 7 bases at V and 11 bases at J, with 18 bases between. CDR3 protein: CASTTGALRKQFF. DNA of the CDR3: TGTGCCAGCACCACCGGCGCCCTTCGTAAGCAGTTCTTC.

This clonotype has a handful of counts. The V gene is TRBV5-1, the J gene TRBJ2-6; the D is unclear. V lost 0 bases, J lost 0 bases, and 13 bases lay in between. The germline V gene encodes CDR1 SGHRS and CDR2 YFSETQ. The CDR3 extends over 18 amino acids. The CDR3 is CASSLDPPDGSGANVLTF. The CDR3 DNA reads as TGCGCCAGCAGCTTGGACCCTCCTGACGGCTCTGGGGCCAACGTCCTGACTTTC.

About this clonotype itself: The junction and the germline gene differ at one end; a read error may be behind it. CDR3 amino acids: CASSTGVAGVKTGVLFF. CDR3 sequence (DNA): TGTGCCAGCAGTACCGGGGTAGCGGGAGTTAAAACCGGGGTGCTGTTTTTT. The chain has TRBV12-3 or TRBV12-4 and TRBJ2-2, with TRBD2 matching over 9 bases. CDR3 length equals 17 residues.

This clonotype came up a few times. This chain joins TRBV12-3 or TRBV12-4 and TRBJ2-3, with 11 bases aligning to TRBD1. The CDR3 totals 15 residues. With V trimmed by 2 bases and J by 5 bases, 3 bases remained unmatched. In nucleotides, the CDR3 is TGTGCCAGCAGTTTATGGACAGGGGGCATAGATACGCAGTATTTT. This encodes CASSLWTGGIDTQYF.

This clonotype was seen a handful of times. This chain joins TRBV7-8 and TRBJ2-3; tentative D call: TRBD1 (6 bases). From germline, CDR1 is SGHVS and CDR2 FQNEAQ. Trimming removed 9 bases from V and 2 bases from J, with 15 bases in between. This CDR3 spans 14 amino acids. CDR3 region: CASRMGQITDTQYF. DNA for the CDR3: TGTGCCAGTCGAATGGGACAAATCACAGATACGCAGTATTTT.

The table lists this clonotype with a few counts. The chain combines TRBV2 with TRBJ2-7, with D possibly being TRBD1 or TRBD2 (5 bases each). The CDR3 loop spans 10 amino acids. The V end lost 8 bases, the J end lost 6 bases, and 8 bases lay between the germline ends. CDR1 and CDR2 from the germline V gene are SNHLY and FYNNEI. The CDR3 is CASDGGEQYF. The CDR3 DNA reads TGTGCCAGCGATGGGGGCGAGCAGTACTTC.

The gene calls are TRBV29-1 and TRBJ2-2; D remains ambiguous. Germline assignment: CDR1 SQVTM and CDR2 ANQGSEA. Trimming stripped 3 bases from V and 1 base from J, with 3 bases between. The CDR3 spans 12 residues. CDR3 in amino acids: CSVEGNTGELFF. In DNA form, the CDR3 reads TGCAGCGTTGAGGGGAACACCGGGGAGCTGTTTTTT.

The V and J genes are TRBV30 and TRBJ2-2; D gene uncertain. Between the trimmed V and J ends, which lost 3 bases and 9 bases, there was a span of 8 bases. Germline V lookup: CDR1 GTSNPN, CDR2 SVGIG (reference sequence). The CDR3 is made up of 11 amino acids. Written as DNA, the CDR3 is TGTGCCTGGAGACTGGGATGGGAGCTGTTTTTT. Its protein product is CAWRLGWELFF.

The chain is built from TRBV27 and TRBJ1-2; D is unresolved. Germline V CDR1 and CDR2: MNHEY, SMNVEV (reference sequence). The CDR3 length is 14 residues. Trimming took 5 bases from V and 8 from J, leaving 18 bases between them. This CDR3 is CASSPTPVREGYTF. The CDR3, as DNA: TGTGCCAGCAGTCCCACACCAGTGAGAGAAGGCTACACCTTC.